The rows below give T cell receptor beta chains drawn from one sample of a study of T cells in Graves' hyperthyroidism and ophthalmopathy. TCRdb analysed the multiplex PCR reads with MiXCR anew, one entry per CDR3 protein. The repertoire holds 210,000 or so distinct CDR3 sequences, with roughly a sixth as singletons. The sequenced sample was blood. All receptors derive from a man aged 50 to 59 with Graves' hyperthyroidism. Both conserved end residues are part of each CDR3. A D gene is named only where the DNA matches it firmly. A row's size may be missing; if present it is once, few, many or a size class.

v_gene: TRBV2; j_gene: TRBJ1-5; abundance: many; d_gene: -; CDR3nt: TGTGCCAGCAAACTGACAGCTATCCGGCCCCAGCATTTT; CDR3aa: CASKLTAIRPQHF
v_gene: TRBV7-2; j_gene: TRBJ2-3; abundance: many; d_gene: -; CDR3nt: TGTGCCAGCAGCTTCGGGCTCACAGATACGCAGTATTTT; CDR3aa: CASSFGLTDTQYF
v_gene: TRBV6-1; j_gene: TRBJ2-1; abundance: many; d_gene: -; CDR3nt: TGTGCCAGCAGTGGGGGTAGCGGCTACTACAATGAGCAGTTCTTC; CDR3aa: CASSGGSGYYNEQFF
v_gene: TRBV20-1; j_gene: TRBJ2-7; abundance: few; d_gene: -; CDR3nt: TGCAGTGCTTCCAGGGTCCTCTCTGGCGAGCAGTACTTC; CDR3aa: CSASRVLSGEQYF
v_gene: TRBV9; j_gene: TRBJ2-1; abundance: -; d_gene: TRBD2; CDR3nt: TGTGCCAGCAGCGTAGAGGGTAGCGGGAGTCTATCCTACAATGAGCAGTTCTTC; CDR3aa: CASSVEGSGSLSYNEQFF
v_gene: TRBV30; j_gene: TRBJ1-4; abundance: -; d_gene: TRBD1; CDR3nt: TGTGCCTGGAGTCTCCAGGGGGCTTATGAAAAACTGTTTTTT; CDR3aa: CAWSLQGAYEKLFF
v_gene: TRBV12-3/TRBV12-4; j_gene: TRBJ1-3; abundance: -; d_gene: -; CDR3nt: TGTGCCAGCAGTTTTTGGACAGACGGAAACACCATATATTTT; CDR3aa: CASSFWTDGNTIYF
v_gene: TRBV7-8; j_gene: TRBJ2-3; abundance: many; d_gene: -; CDR3nt: TGTGCCAGCAGTTACCTAGACACAGATACGCAGTATTTT; CDR3aa: CASSYLDTDTQYF
v_gene: TRBV29-1; j_gene: TRBJ2-1; abundance: few; d_gene: TRBD2; CDR3nt: TGCAGCGTCCCGAGCGGGAGGGCCATCCATGAGCAGTTCTTC; CDR3aa: CSVPSGRAIHEQFF
v_gene: TRBV18; j_gene: TRBJ2-2; abundance: few; d_gene: -; CDR3nt: TGTGCCAGCTCACCCACCGGAACCCCAGGGAACACCGGGGAGCTGTTTTTT; CDR3aa: CASSPTGTPGNTGELFF
v_gene: TRBV9; j_gene: TRBJ2-1; abundance: -; d_gene: TRBD2; CDR3nt: TGTGCCAGCAGCGTAGGTAGCGGGAGATGGAATGAGCAGTTCTTC; CDR3aa: CASSVGSGRWNEQFF
v_gene: TRBV27; j_gene: TRBJ2-2; abundance: few; d_gene: -; CDR3nt: TGTGCCAGCAGTTTACTCGCCGGGGAGCTGTTTTTT; CDR3aa: CASSLLAGELFF